One sample yielded the 18 T cell receptor beta chains listed below, sequenced in a study of T-cell reconstitution after alpha-beta-depleted transplantation in children. The TCRbeta library incorporated unique molecular identifiers. In TCRdb, the PCR reads were re-called with MiXCR into one record per CDR3 protein. The sample carries about 230,000 distinct CDR3 sequences, approximately 9.9% recorded once. Source: PBMCs from the stem cell graft donor, taken from the stem cell graft. The receptor set was obtained from a human donor who donated a stem cell graft to a child with SCID.

This clonotype has just a few counts. This chain joins TRBV12-3 or TRBV12-4 and TRBJ2-2; TRBD2 matches 9 bases. The CDR3 is made up of 18 amino acids. The junction had 14 bases not matched to a gene; V was cut back by 6 bases and J by 3 bases. The CDR3 nucleotides are TGTGCCAGCAGACCCCGCTGGACTAGCGAGGGGGACACCGGGGAGCTGTTTTTT. It codes for CASRPRWTSEGDTGELFF.

This clonotype came up many times. V gene TRBV2 combines with J gene TRBJ2-2, with D possibly being TRBD1 (6 bases). CDR3 length: 12 amino acids. Germline-derived CDR1 and CDR2 are SNHLY and FYNNEI. V lost 7 bases and J 3 bases, leaving 6 bases between the germline ends. This chain's CDR3 is CASTGDTGELFF. The CDR3 bases are TGTGCCAGCACAGGGGACACCGGGGAGCTGTTTTTT.

The sample holds many counts of this clonotype. This chain links TRBV28 with TRBJ2-1; 10 positions agree with TRBD2. The germline gives CDR1 MDHEN, CDR2 SYDVKM. After removal of 1 base from V and 8 bases from J, the junction contained 17 bases not matched to a gene. This CDR3 is 19 amino acids long. The CDR3 nucleotides are TGTGCCAGCAGTTTATCTTGGAGCGGGGGGGTAATTTCTGGCGATGAGCAGTTCTTC. Translation gives CASSLSWSGGVISGDEQFF. The entire variable domain, with the rest obtained from reference TRBV28 and TRBJ2-1, is as follows: DVKVTQSSRYLVKRTGEKVFLECVQDMDHENMFWYRQDPGLGLRLIYFSYDVKMKEKGDIPEGYSVSREKKERFSLILESASTNQTSMYLCASSLSWSGGVISGDEQFFGPGTRLTVL.

This clonotype was recorded at least ten times. The chain links TRBV7-2 to TRBJ2-1; 8 bases fit TRBD1. V lost 5 bases and J lost 8; bases outside the gene matches: 5. This CDR3 spans 13 amino acids. Per germline, CDR1 SGHTA and CDR2 FQGNSA. The CDR3 nucleotides are TGTGCCAGCAGCCCCGGACAGGGCCATGAGCAGTTCTTC. This codes for CASSPGQGHEQFF.

This clonotype came up many times. V is TRBV6-6 and J is TRBJ1-6; D ambiguous. The CDR3 sequence is 13 residues long. The V gene's germline CDR1 is MNHNY and CDR2 SVGAGI (reference sequence). V lost 8 bases and J 8 bases, leaving 13 bases between the germline ends. The CDR3 sequence is CASREDGDSPLHF. CDR3 DNA: TGTGCCAGCCGGGAGGACGGGGATTCACCCCTCCACTTT.

Many counts were recorded for this clonotype. The chain employs TRBV10-3 and TRBJ2-3; 8 bases fit TRBD2. Germline CDR1 ENHRY, CDR2 SYGVKD. The CDR3 length is 14 residues. The trim removed 5 bases at V and 5 bases at J, leaving 6 bases unmatched. CDR3 sequence reads: CAISRRGEGDTQYF. CDR3 bases: TGTGCCATCAGTAGGCGGGGGGAGGGAGATACGCAGTATTTT.

This clonotype was detected many times. This rearrangement joins TRBV11-2 to TRBJ2-3, with 9 bases that match TRBD1. Trimming at V came to 5 bases and at J to 4 bases, leaving 4 bases not matched to a gene. CDR3 length: 14 residues. CDR1 is SGHAT, CDR2 FQNNGV, per germline. The CDR3 coding sequence is TGTGCCAGCAGCCAGGACAGGGGAGCAGATACGCAGTATTTT. Protein: CASSQDRGADTQYF.

This clonotype was counted many times. The V call is TRBV15, the J call TRBJ1-4; weak D call: TRBD1 (5 bases). This CDR3 has 14 amino acids. Between the trimmed V and J ends, which lost 2 bases and 7 bases, there was a span of 11 bases. CDR1 is LNHNV and CDR2 is YYDKDF in the germline V gene (reference sequence). CDR3 sequence reads: CATSRQRGAEKLFF. The CDR3 DNA follows: TGTGCCACCAGCAGACAAAGAGGGGCTGAAAAACTGTTTTTT.

The sample holds many counts of this clonotype. The genes are TRBV7-6 and TRBJ2-1, with D maybe TRBD1 (5 bases). The CDR3 has 15 amino acids. Germline CDR1 is SGHVS and CDR2 is FNYEAQ. The V end lost 0 bases, the J end lost 5 bases, and 11 bases lay between the germline ends. In DNA, the CDR3 is TGTGCCAGCAGCTTAGCGCCAGGGATGGACAATGAGCAGTTCTTC. This gives the protein CASSLAPGMDNEQFF. The full variable domain, its missing parts supplied by reference TRBV7-6 and TRBJ2-1, is GAGVSQSPRYKVTKRGQDVALRCDPISGHVSLYWYRQALGQGPEFLTYFNYEAQQDKSGLPNDRFSAERPEGSISTLTIQRTEQRDSAMYRCASSLAPGMDNEQFFGPGTRLTVL.

This clonotype came up many times. The chain recombines TRBV7-2 with TRBJ2-4, with a possible D match to TRBD1 (6 bases). The CDR3 has 16 amino acids. The germline V and J ends were trimmed by 0 bases and 7 bases, with 16 bases remaining between them. Germline loops: CDR1 SGHTA, CDR2 FQGNSA. In DNA form, the CDR3 reads TGTGCCAGCAGCTTAGCTCGTCAGGGGAGTCGCAACATTCAGTACTTC. Translated, it gives CASSLARQGSRNIQYF.

This clonotype was seen ten or more times. The chain is built from TRBV7-8 and TRBJ1-3; no clear D. The CDR3 has 11 residues. In germline, CDR1 is SGHVS, CDR2 FQNEAQ. Trimming took 10 bases from V and 0 from J, leaving 4 bases between them. CDR3 protein: CATSSGNTIYF. The DNA for the CDR3 is TGTGCCACCTCCTCTGGAAACACCATATATTTT.

In its sample, this clonotype was seen many times. The V and J genes are TRBV5-8 and TRBJ2-3, with D possibly being TRBD2 (5 bases). This CDR3 has 15 residues. In germline, CDR1 is SGHTS, CDR2 YDEGEE. The V and J ends lost 5 bases and 1 base respectively, with 14 bases between them. The CDR3 DNA reads as TGTGCCAGCAGGCCCCGGGGATTGGGCACAGATACGCAGTATTTT. This translates into CASRPRGLGTDTQYF.

This clonotype was recorded many times. V is TRBV7-2 and J is TRBJ2-3; D call uncertain. The germline V gene encodes CDR1 SGHTA and CDR2 FQGNSA. The CDR3 runs 16 residues. V was clipped by 5 bases and J by 0 bases, with 15 bases between them. CDR3 DNA sequence: TGTGCCAGCAGCGGATACAGTTTCAGTAGCACAGATACGCAGTATTTT. It encodes CASSGYSFSSTDTQYF.

The chain carries TRBV24-1 and TRBJ2-3, with unresolved D. CDR3 length equals 13 residues. V was trimmed by 6 bases and J by 4 bases, leaving 10 bases between them. CDR1 is KGHDR and CDR2 is SFDVKD in the germline V gene. CDR3: CATSPRFSDTQYF. CDR3 coding DNA: TGTGCCACCAGTCCCCGTTTTTCAGATACGCAGTATTTT.

This clonotype occurred many times. V and J are TRBV20-1 and TRBJ2-3; D assignment may be TRBD1 or TRBD2 (7 bases each). V lost 5 bases and J lost 3, with 15 bases in between. CDR1 DFQATT and CDR2 SNEGSKA come from the germline V gene (reference sequence). The CDR3 loop spans 14 amino acids. The CDR3 is CSAWGGQTTDTQYF. DNA of the CDR3: TGCAGTGCTTGGGGGGGACAGACAACAGATACGCAGTATTTT.

In DNA, the CDR3 is TGCAGTGCTAGAAAATTTCAGAGTTTGGCTTTCTTT. It yields the protein CSARKFQSLAFF. The V call is TRBV20-1, the J call TRBJ1-1, with unresolved D. Trimming cost V 2 bases and J 11 bases, with 15 bases left between them. Germline CDR1 is DFQATT and CDR2 is SNEGSKA (reference sequence). The CDR3 runs to 12 residues.

The genes are TRBV18 and TRBJ2-5, with D hard to call. CDR3 size: 12 residues. Germline loops: CDR1 KGHSH, CDR2 LQKENI. Trimming removed 8 bases at V and 9 bases at J, with 16 bases between. CDR3 sequence: CASTPVSGAQYF. Here the CDR3 DNA reads TGTGCCAGCACCCCGGTCAGTGGAGCCCAGTACTTC.

The J gene is TRBJ1-2, the V gene TRBV20-1; D perhaps matches TRBD1 (6 bases). In germline, CDR1 is DFQATT, CDR2 SNEGSKA (reference sequence). Trimming stripped 1 base from V and 8 bases from J, with 11 bases between. This CDR3 has 12 residues. CDR3 loop: CSARVQGGGYTF. The CDR3 DNA reads as TGCAGTGCTAGAGTACAGGGTGGCGGCTACACCTTC.